One sample yielded the 23 T cell receptor beta chains listed below, sequenced in a study of T cell responses to AZD1222 COVID-19 vaccine. Method: immunoSEQ multiplex PCR; TCRdb's copy keeps in-frame clones and lacks some. The repertoire has 75,000 to 100,000 clones, roughly 90% of them found once; the top ten carry approximately 7%. Material: peripheral blood, obtained on day 0 of AZD1222 vaccination. These receptors came from an adult in good health.

The chain recombines TRBV5-1 with TRBJ2-5; the D gene is possibly TRBD1 (5 bases). The CDR3 extends over 13 amino acids. V was trimmed by 0 bases and J by 5 bases, leaving 8 bases between them. Per the germline V gene, CDR1 is SGHRS and CDR2 is YFSETQ. The CDR3 is CASSLAKGETQYF. The CDR3 DNA sequence: TGCGCCAGCAGCTTGGCCAAGGGGGAGACCCAGTACTTC.

The chain recombines TRBV6-5 with TRBJ1-6; a possible D gene is TRBD1 (5 bases). The CDR3 loop spans 15 amino acids. CDR1 and CDR2 from the germline V gene are MNHEY and SVGAGI. Trimming took 4 bases from V and 10 from J, leaving 17 bases between them. The CDR3 protein is CASSWTGVGYSPLHF. CDR3 nucleotide sequence: TGTGCCAGCAGTTGGACGGGGGTGGGATACTCACCCCTCCACTTT.

This chain links TRBV18 with TRBJ2-2, with a weak D call TRBD2 (7 bases). Trimming took off 3 bases at V and 1 base at J, with 12 bases between the two ends. The CDR3 extends over 16 amino acids. Germline CDR1 reads KGHSH; CDR2 reads LQKENI. CDR3 coding DNA: TGTGCCAGCTCACCGAGGGGGGGACGGAACACCGGGGAGCTGTTTTTT. Residues: CASSPRGGRNTGELFF.

The V gene is TRBV5-1, the J gene TRBJ1-2; weak D call: TRBD1 (6 bases). CDR3 length equals 14 residues. The V gene lost 0 bases and the J gene lost 8 bases, with 14 bases spanning the gap. Germline CDR1 and CDR2: SGHRS and YFSETQ. The CDR3 region is CASSLVGGPEGYTF. In DNA, the CDR3 is TGCGCCAGCAGCTTGGTGGGGGGCCCGGAGGGCTACACCTTC.

This clone was counted a single time. The chain carries TRBV5-1 and TRBJ2-2, with D perhaps given as TRBD1 or TRBD2 (5 bases each). CDR1 and CDR2 from the germline V gene are SGHRS and YFSETQ. This CDR3 is built from 14 residues. V lost 7 bases, J lost 5 bases, and 15 bases lay in between. In DNA form, the CDR3 reads TGCGCCAGCCACCCGGGGCTCAGTACCGGGGAGCTGTTTTTT. Residues: CASHPGLSTGELFF.

The V and J genes are TRBV19 and TRBJ1-5; D gene unclear. Per the germline V gene, CDR1 is LNHDA and CDR2 is SQIVND (reference sequence). V shed 10 bases and J shed 2 bases, with 15 bases lying between them. This CDR3 spans 14 amino acids. The CDR3: CATSPGNGNQPQHF. The CDR3 DNA follows: TGTGCCACCTCACCAGGCAACGGCAATCAGCCCCAGCATTTT.

The J gene is TRBJ2-1, the V gene TRBV19; either TRBD1 or TRBD2 may fit D (6 bases each). The CDR3 runs to 16 residues. The germline CDR1 and CDR2 sequences are LNHDA and SQIVND (reference sequence). V lost 3 bases to trimming and J lost 4 bases, with 16 bases between them. The CDR3 region has the DNA TGTGCCAGTAGTATTTGGGGGGCCCGGGGTTACAATGAGCAGTTCTTC. It specifies CASSIWGARGYNEQFF.

The gene calls are TRBV4-3 and TRBJ1-2; 8 nucleotides align to TRBD1. V lost 5 bases and J lost 4; bases outside the gene matches: 6. The CDR3 runs 14 residues. From germline, CDR1 is LGHNA and CDR2 YSLEER. In DNA form, the CDR3 reads TGCGCCAGCAGCGGCCAGGGGGCAAGCTATGGCTACACCTTC. It is translated as CASSGQGASYGYTF.

V is TRBV5-8 and J is TRBJ1-2; tentatively, D is TRBD1 (5 bases). V lost 6 bases and J lost 3, with 27 bases in between. There are 18 residues in the CDR3. Germline V gene sequence: CDR1 SGHTS, CDR2 YDEGEE. The CDR3 DNA sequence: TGTGCCAGCACCACAAGGCGGGGCCTCTTAGGTGGCCACTATGGCTACACCTTC. This encodes CASTTRRGLLGGHYGYTF.

The V and J genes are TRBV4-2 and TRBJ1-3, with TRBD1 identical over 7 bases. After removal of 0 bases from V and 2 bases from J, the junction contained 7 bases not matched to a gene. The CDR3 is 17 residues long. Germline V gives CDR1 LGHNA, CDR2 YNFKEQ. For the CDR3, the DNA is TGTGCCAGCAGCCAAGAACGGACAGGTGGGACTGGAAACACCATATATTTT. Translating it yields CASSQERTGGTGNTIYF.

In nucleotides, the CDR3 is TGTGCCAGCAGCGTAGACCCAGGGAAGGCCGGGGAGCTGTTTTTT. Protein product: CASSVDPGKAGELFF. The J gene is TRBJ2-2, the V gene TRBV9; tentative D call: TRBD1 (5 bases). The CDR3 loop spans 15 amino acids. Germline lookup yields CDR1 SGDLS and CDR2 YYNGEE. Trimming removed 0 bases from V and 6 bases from J, with 12 bases in between.

The chain joins TRBV11-1 to TRBJ1-1, with D unresolved. Between the trimmed V and J ends, which lost 2 bases and 0 bases, there was a span of 10 bases. The CDR3 has 15 residues. CDR1 and CDR2 from the germline V gene are SGHAT and FQDESV (reference sequence). Here the CDR3 reads CASSLRSGLNTEAFF. Written as DNA, the CDR3 is TGTGCCAGCAGCTTACGATCAGGCCTGAACACTGAAGCTTTCTTT.

This clone was seen a single time. The chain has TRBV28 and TRBJ2-5, with D possibly being TRBD1 or TRBD2 (5 bases each). The CDR3 covers 15 residues. Per the germline V gene, CDR1 is MDHEN and CDR2 is SYDVKM. Trimming took 6 bases from V and 5 from J, leaving 19 bases between them. Here the CDR3 DNA reads TGTGCCAGCAGCCCTCCCGGGGCTTTTAGTGAGACCCAGTACTTC. The encoded protein is CASSPPGAFSETQYF. Filled out from reference TRBV28 and TRBJ2-5, the complete variable domain reads DVKVTQSSRYLVKRTGEKVFLECVQDMDHENMFWYRQDPGLGLRLIYFSYDVKMKEKGDIPEGYSVSREKKERFSLILESASTNQTSMYLCASSPPGAFSETQYFGPGTRLLVL.

This chain uses TRBV15 with TRBJ2-3; D could derive from TRBD1 or TRBD2 (5 bases each). The germline V and J ends were trimmed by 0 bases and 10 bases, with 14 bases remaining between them. The CDR3 has 14 amino acids. Germline V CDR1 and CDR2: LNHNV, YYDKDF (reference sequence). The CDR3 loop is CATSRDLVTGPQYF. CDR3 nucleotides: TGTGCCACCAGCAGAGATCTGGTCACGGGACCGCAGTATTTT.

Only one count was recorded for this clone. The chain links TRBV28 to TRBJ1-2; possible D gene TRBD1, 6 bases. This CDR3 has 13 residues. Deletions cut 5 bases from V and 4 bases from J, with 11 bases between. Germline V gene data show CDR1 as MDHEN and CDR2 as SYDVKM. CDR3 protein: CASSPGQFYGYTF. The CDR3 coding sequence is TGTGCCAGCAGTCCAGGACAGTTCTATGGCTACACCTTC.

The chain has TRBV19 and TRBJ2-7; 10 bases align to TRBD1. CDR1 and CDR2 (germline): LNHDA, SQIVND (reference sequence). Unmatched junction bases numbered 8, after V lost 6 bases and J lost 0 bases. CDR3 length: 16 amino acids. The CDR3 sequence: CASSPGTGVSSYEQYF. The CDR3 DNA follows: TGTGCCAGTAGCCCGGGGACAGGGGTTAGCTCCTACGAGCAGTACTTC.

The chain is built from TRBV9 and TRBJ2-5; D perhaps matches TRBD2 (6 bases). Trimming took 2 bases from V and 5 from J, leaving 16 bases between them. CDR1 and CDR2 from the germline V gene are SGDLS and YYNGEE. The CDR3 length is 15 residues. This CDR3 is CASSVSGVSLETQYF. The DNA of the CDR3 is TGTGCCAGCAGCGTGTCGGGGGTGAGTCTGGAGACCCAGTACTTC.

V is TRBV18 and J is TRBJ2-1, with D perhaps assigned TRBD1 or TRBD2 (5 bases each). V was clipped by 5 bases and J by 9 bases, with 20 bases between them. In germline, CDR1 is KGHSH, CDR2 LQKENI. The CDR3 length is 15 residues. CDR3 nucleotides: TGTGCCAGCTCAAGGGACGGACAAAGGCGGGCTGAGCAGTTCTTC. It translates to CASSRDGQRRAEQFF.

The chain couples TRBV6-5 to TRBJ2-7; a weak D match, TRBD2 (5 bases). V lost 6 bases to trimming and J lost 2 bases, with 14 bases between them. Germline V gene data show CDR1 as MNHEY and CDR2 as SVGAGI. This CDR3 comprises 14 residues. The CDR3 DNA sequence: TGTGCCAGCAGCCCCATTGGGAGCCCCTACGAGCAGTACTTC. Translating it yields CASSPIGSPYEQYF.

The chain is built from TRBV27 and TRBJ1-1; the D gene is possibly TRBD1 (5 bases). V was shortened by 3 bases and J by 4 bases, with 12 bases between the two germline ends. The CDR3 extends over 14 amino acids. CDR1 and CDR2 from the germline V gene are MNHEY and SMNVEV (reference sequence). CDR3 sequence (DNA): TGTGCCAGCAGTTTGGGAGGGACGGCCACTGAAGCTTTCTTT. Encoded protein: CASSLGGTATEAFF.

The rearrangement links TRBV11-2 to TRBJ1-2; 7 nucleotides line up with TRBD1. The CDR3 is 12 residues long. Looked up from germline, CDR1 is SGHAT and CDR2 is FQNNGV. Germline trimming cut 3 bases from V and 8 bases from J; bases unmatched to any gene: 3. The CDR3 loop reads CASSFRDSGYTF. As DNA, the CDR3 is TGTGCCAGCAGCTTCCGGGACAGCGGCTACACCTTC.

This clone was seen once. This chain joins TRBV7-3 and TRBJ2-1; TRBD2 agrees at 7 bases. The CDR3 length is 17 residues. V dropped 1 base and J dropped 0; count of bases not matched to a gene: 6. Looked up from germline, CDR1 is SGHTA and CDR2 is FQGTGA. CDR3 region: CASSLRPGGSSYNEQFF. In DNA form, the CDR3 reads TGTGCCAGCAGCTTAAGGCCGGGCGGGAGCTCCTACAATGAGCAGTTCTTC.

The J gene is TRBJ2-7, the V gene TRBV28; weak D call: TRBD1 (6 bases). Germline values: CDR1 MDHEN, CDR2 SYDVKM. CDR3 length: 14 amino acids. V lost 3 bases to trimming and J lost 9 bases, with 18 bases between them. The CDR3 spells CASSLRLPTGVQYF. CDR3 coding DNA: TGTGCCAGCAGTTTGCGACTCCCGACAGGAGTGCAGTACTTC.